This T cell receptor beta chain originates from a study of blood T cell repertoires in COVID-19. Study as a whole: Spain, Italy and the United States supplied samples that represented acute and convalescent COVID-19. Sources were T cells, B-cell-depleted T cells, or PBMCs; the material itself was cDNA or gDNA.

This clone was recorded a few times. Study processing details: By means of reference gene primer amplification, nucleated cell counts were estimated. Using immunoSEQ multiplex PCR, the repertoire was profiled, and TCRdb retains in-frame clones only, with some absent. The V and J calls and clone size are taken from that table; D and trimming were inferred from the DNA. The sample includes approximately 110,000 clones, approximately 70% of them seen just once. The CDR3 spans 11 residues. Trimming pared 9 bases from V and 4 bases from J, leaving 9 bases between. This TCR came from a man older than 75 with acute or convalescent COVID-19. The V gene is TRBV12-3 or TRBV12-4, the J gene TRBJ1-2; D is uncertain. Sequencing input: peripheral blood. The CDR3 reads CASSQAYGYTF. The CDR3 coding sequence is TGTGCCAGTTCCCAGGCCTATGGCTACACCTTC.